Listed below are T cell receptor beta chains from one sample, sequenced in a study of beta chain features in type 1 diabetes. Profiled with immunoSEQ multiplex PCR; TCRdb holds only in-frame clones, not every one. The table has about 930,000 clones, roughly 15% seen once. Sequences were obtained from naive CD4+ T cells from blood. The receptors here all came from a woman younger than 30 in good health. CDR3s include the opening cysteine and the closing phenylalanine or tryptophan. The D gene is left open where the match is weak. Clone size appears in some rows only: once, few, many, or a class for an expanded clone.

len: 12
j_gene: TRBJ2-3
v_gene: TRBV7-3
d_gene: TRBD1
abundance: few
CDR3nt: TGTGCCAGCAGCTTTGACAGGGGAACGCAGTATTTT
CDR3aa: CASSFDRGTQYF

len: 14
j_gene: TRBJ2-4
v_gene: TRBV28
d_gene: TRBD2
abundance: few
CDR3nt: TGTGCCAGCAGTCCGGGACTAGCGAAAAACATTCAGTACTTC
CDR3aa: CASSPGLAKNIQYF

len: 12
j_gene: TRBJ2-7
v_gene: TRBV5-1
d_gene: -
abundance: -
CDR3nt: TGCGCCAGCAGCCCTGGAGGCGGTGAGCAGTACTTC
CDR3aa: CASSPGGGEQYF

len: 17
j_gene: TRBJ2-3
v_gene: TRBV18
d_gene: TRBD2
abundance: few
CDR3nt: TGTGCCAGCTCACCAAGACTAGCGGGGGAACTCACAGATACGCAGTATTTT
CDR3aa: CASSPRLAGELTDTQYF

len: 14
j_gene: TRBJ2-1
v_gene: TRBV7-2
d_gene: -
abundance: few
CDR3nt: TGTGCCAGCAGCTTAGCGGGATCCTGGGGTGAGCAGTTCTTC
CDR3aa: CASSLAGSWGEQFF

len: 15
j_gene: TRBJ1-1
v_gene: TRBV4-2
d_gene: -
abundance: few
CDR3nt: TGTGCCAGCAGCCAAGGGGAGGGATTAGACACTGAAGCTTTCTTT
CDR3aa: CASSQGEGLDTEAFF

len: 16
j_gene: TRBJ2-5
v_gene: TRBV4-2
d_gene: TRBD2
abundance: few
CDR3nt: TGTGCCAGCAGCCAACCTAGCGGGAGAAAACAAGAGACCCAGTACTTC
CDR3aa: CASSQPSGRKQETQYF

len: 13
j_gene: TRBJ2-3
v_gene: TRBV14
d_gene: -
abundance: -
CDR3nt: TGTGCCAGCAGCCCCAGGAGGGCAGATACGCAGTATTTT
CDR3aa: CASSPRRADTQYF

len: 18
j_gene: TRBJ2-5
v_gene: TRBV9
d_gene: TRBD1
abundance: few
CDR3nt: TGTGCCAGCAGCGTAGGAGGGGGCCCCCCTAAAGCGAGAGTGGGCCAGTACTTC
CDR3aa: CASSVGGGPPKARVGQYF

len: 13
j_gene: TRBJ1-5
v_gene: TRBV6-6
d_gene: -
abundance: -
CDR3nt: TGTGCCAGCAACACAAGGAGCAATCAGCCCCAGCATTTT
CDR3aa: CASNTRSNQPQHF

len: 13
j_gene: TRBJ2-5
v_gene: TRBV18
d_gene: -
abundance: few
CDR3nt: TGTGCCAGCTCACCCGGACGGGAAGAGACCCAGTACTTC
CDR3aa: CASSPGREETQYF

len: 17
j_gene: TRBJ2-2
v_gene: TRBV9
d_gene: -
abundance: few
CDR3nt: TGTGCCAGCAGCCCCCGAGGTGCTGGGCAAGCCACCGGGGAGCTGTTTTTT
CDR3aa: CASSPRGAGQATGELFF

len: 12
j_gene: TRBJ1-2
v_gene: TRBV6-6
d_gene: -
abundance: few
CDR3nt: TGTGCCAGCCTTCCCGCCCAGGGCGGCTACACCTTC
CDR3aa: CASLPAQGGYTF

len: 17
j_gene: TRBJ2-5
v_gene: TRBV7-8
d_gene: TRBD2
abundance: -
CDR3nt: TGTGCCAGCAGCTTAGTCTCGGCGGGAGTGGGTTTGGAGACCCAGTACTTC
CDR3aa: CASSLVSAGVGLETQYF

len: 12
j_gene: TRBJ2-7
v_gene: TRBV28
d_gene: -
abundance: few
CDR3nt: TGTGCCAGCAGTTGGGCGAGCTACGAGCAGTACTTC
CDR3aa: CASSWASYEQYF

len: 16
j_gene: TRBJ2-7
v_gene: TRBV7-2
d_gene: TRBD2
abundance: -
CDR3nt: TGTGCCAGCAGCCAAGATCAGAGCGGGAGTAACAAAGAGCAGTACTTC
CDR3aa: CASSQDQSGSNKEQYF

len: 12
j_gene: TRBJ1-1
v_gene: TRBV7-2
d_gene: -
abundance: -
CDR3nt: TGTGCCAGCAGCTTAGTCCACAATGAAGCTTTCTTT
CDR3aa: CASSLVHNEAFF

len: 16
j_gene: TRBJ2-3
v_gene: TRBV4-3
d_gene: -
abundance: few
CDR3nt: TGCGCCAGCAGCCAGGATTATAGTCTTCAGGCAGATACGCAGTATTTT
CDR3aa: CASSQDYSLQADTQYF

len: 18
j_gene: TRBJ2-1
v_gene: TRBV11-2
d_gene: TRBD1
abundance: -
CDR3nt: TGTGCCAGCAGCTCATCGGGACAGGGTGACGGGCCCTACAATGAGCAGTTCTTC
CDR3aa: CASSSSGQGDGPYNEQFF

len: 16
j_gene: TRBJ2-1
v_gene: TRBV7-8
d_gene: -
abundance: -
CDR3nt: TGTGCCAGCCCTCCTGGGGGCAGCCCATCCTACAATGAGCAGTTCTTC
CDR3aa: CASPPGGSPSYNEQFF